The rows below give T cell receptor beta chains drawn from one sample of a study of blood T cell repertoires in COVID-19. Generated by immunoSEQ multiplex PCR, the TCRdb table keeps only in-frame clones and is missing some. The sample shows fewer than 350,000 clones, around 84% of them seen only once. Material for sequencing was PBMCs or T cells enriched from blood (not recorded which). Receptors originate from a woman younger than 45 who had been exposed to COVID-19. The CDR3 runs from the conserved cysteine through the conserved F or W. Fields, in order: J gene, clone size, D gene, V gene, CDR3 protein, CDR3 DNA. A D gene is named only where the DNA matches it firmly. Rows give clone size only sometimes, using once, few, many, or a class for an expanded clone.

j_call: TRBJ1-2; clone_size: .; d_call: TRBD1; v_call: TRBV7-9; cdr3_aa: CASSYDGQGAYGYTF; cdr3_nt: TGTGCCAGCAGCTACGACGGACAGGGGGCGTATGGCTACACCTTC
j_call: TRBJ1-5; clone_size: .; d_call: TRBD1; v_call: TRBV19; cdr3_aa: CASSMVPGGSSNQPQHF; cdr3_nt: TGTGCCAGTAGTATGGTTCCAGGGGGTTCCAGCAATCAGCCCCAGCATTTT
j_call: TRBJ2-5; clone_size: .; d_call: .; v_call: TRBV5-8; cdr3_aa: CASSWRDGATTEQETQYF; cdr3_nt: TGTGCCAGCAGCTGGAGGGACGGAGCCACAACCGAACAAGAGACCCAGTACTTC
j_call: TRBJ2-3; clone_size: .; d_call: TRBD2; v_call: TRBV4-3; cdr3_aa: CASSPGGALSTDTQYF; cdr3_nt: TGCGCCAGCAGCCCCGGGGGGGCCCTCAGCACAGATACGCAGTATTTT
j_call: TRBJ2-2; clone_size: once; d_call: .; v_call: TRBV2; cdr3_aa: CASSAEGRTGELFF; cdr3_nt: TGTGCCAGCAGTGCGGAGGGCAGAACCGGGGAGCTGTTTTTT
j_call: TRBJ2-4; clone_size: .; d_call: .; v_call: TRBV2; cdr3_aa: CASRPDRSRDIQYF; cdr3_nt: TGTGCCAGCAGACCCGACAGGTCCCGTGACATTCAGTACTTC
j_call: TRBJ1-2; clone_size: .; d_call: .; v_call: TRBV10-3; cdr3_aa: CAISDQRGAYGYTF; cdr3_nt: TGTGCCATCAGTGACCAGCGGGGGGCCTATGGCTACACCTTC
j_call: TRBJ2-2; clone_size: .; d_call: TRBD1; v_call: TRBV19; cdr3_aa: CASKGQGDTGELFF; cdr3_nt: TGTGCCAGTAAGGGACAGGGGGACACCGGGGAGCTGTTTTTT
j_call: TRBJ1-2; clone_size: .; d_call: .; v_call: TRBV3-1/TRBV3-2; cdr3_aa: CASSPLSPTGYTF; cdr3_nt: TGTGCCAGCAGCCCCTTAAGCCCAACGGGCTACACCTTC
j_call: TRBJ1-4; clone_size: .; d_call: .; v_call: TRBV28; cdr3_aa: CASSLSRTGSDLSTNEKLFF; cdr3_nt: TGTGCCAGCAGTTTAAGCCGTACCGGGAGCGATCTTTCAACTAATGAAAAACTGTTTTTT
j_call: TRBJ1-3; clone_size: once; d_call: TRBD1; v_call: TRBV29-1; cdr3_aa: CSGVDRAGNTIYF; cdr3_nt: TGCAGCGGGGTGGACAGGGCTGGAAACACCATATATTTT
j_call: TRBJ2-5; clone_size: .; d_call: TRBD2; v_call: TRBV4-1; cdr3_aa: CASSHGKYRLAGGRNPQETQYF; cdr3_nt: TGCGCCAGCAGCCATGGGAAATACCGACTAGCGGGGGGCCGAAACCCACAAGAGACCCAGTACTTC
j_call: TRBJ2-1; clone_size: .; d_call: .; v_call: TRBV6-4; cdr3_aa: CASSVLAGSYNEQFF; cdr3_nt: TGTGCCAGCAGTGTCCTAGCTGGGTCCTACAATGAGCAGTTCTTC
j_call: TRBJ1-1; clone_size: once; d_call: TRBD1; v_call: TRBV19; cdr3_aa: CASSTGQGGTEAFF; cdr3_nt: TGTGCCAGTAGTACAGGACAGGGTGGGACTGAAGCTTTCTTT
j_call: TRBJ2-2; clone_size: once; d_call: .; v_call: TRBV9; cdr3_aa: CASSARQAQGELFF; cdr3_nt: TGTGCCAGCAGCGCCAGACAAGCCCAAGGGGAGCTGTTTTTT
j_call: TRBJ2-7; clone_size: .; d_call: .; v_call: TRBV5-1; cdr3_aa: CASSLAGHSYEQYF; cdr3_nt: TGCGCCAGCAGCTTAGCGGGTCACTCCTACGAGCAGTACTTC